This entry concerns a single T cell receptor beta chain. Its antigen is as yet unknown. Trimming took 5 bases from V and 1 from J; bases not matched to a gene: 4. This CDR3 contains 15 residues. Germline V CDR1 and CDR2: SGHTA, FQGTGA. It was with 60 Vbeta and 13 Jbeta primers that the PCR ran. Measured with immunoSEQ multiplex PCR; TCRdb has only the in-frame clones, and not every one. The sample has some 220,000 clones, 85% seen once. This record comes from a study of cytomegalovirus exposure and HLA in healthy donors. Study-wide points: While the bulk of TCR sequences proved rare, some public TCRs turned up in many donors.

The chain has TRBV7-3 and TRBJ1-1; 10 nucleotides agree with TRBD1. This receptor was identified in a girl aged 2-9 years in good health and CMV-seronegative. The specimen was PBMCs. DNA of the CDR3: TGTGCCAGCAGCCGGGACAGGGGAACGAACACTGAAGCTTTCTTT. Amino acids: CASSRDRGTNTEAFF.